This T cell receptor (beta chain) originates from a study of cytomegalovirus exposure and HLA in healthy donors. PCR was performed using 60 Vbeta and 13 Jbeta primers. Here immunoSEQ multiplex PCR was the method, and the copy in TCRdb shows in-frame clones only, minus some. The data show more than 90,000 clones, 65% to 85% seen once. As regards this clone: Its specificity is not known.

General study findings and limits: Across donors, most TCRs were seen rarely, yet some public ones were widespread. CMV serostatus was the sole immune exposure data available.

Regarding donors, all were healthy bone marrow donors. The sample comprised PBMCs. This sequence was found in a man aged 45-60 years in good health and CMV-seropositive.

CDR3 residues: CASSLGLAGGPDSYEQYF. DNA of the CDR3: TGTGCCAGCAGCCTCGGACTAGCGGGGGGCCCGGACTCCTACGAGCAGTACTTC. The chain couples TRBV7-8 to TRBJ2-7; 14 positions agree with TRBD2. From germline, CDR1 is SGHVS and CDR2 FQNEAQ. After removal of 5 bases from V and 0 bases from J, the junction contained 9 bases not matched to a gene. This CDR3 has 18 amino acids.